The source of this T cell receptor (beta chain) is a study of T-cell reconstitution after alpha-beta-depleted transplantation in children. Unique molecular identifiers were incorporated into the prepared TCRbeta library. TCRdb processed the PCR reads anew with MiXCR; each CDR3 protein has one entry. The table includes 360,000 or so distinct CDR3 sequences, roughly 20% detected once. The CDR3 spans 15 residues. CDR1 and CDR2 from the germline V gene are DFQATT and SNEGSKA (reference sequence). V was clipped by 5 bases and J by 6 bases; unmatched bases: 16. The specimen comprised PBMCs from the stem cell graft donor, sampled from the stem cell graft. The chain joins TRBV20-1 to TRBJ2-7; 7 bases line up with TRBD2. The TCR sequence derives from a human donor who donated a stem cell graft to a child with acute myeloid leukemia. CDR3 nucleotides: TGCAGTGCTCAAGGCGCAGGACTAGAGGCTGTCGAGCAGTACTTC. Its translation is CSAQGAGLEAVEQYF.